The 4 T cell receptor beta chains reported below all come from one sample, sequenced in a study of cytomegalovirus exposure and HLA in healthy donors (dated 2017 in TCRdb). Libraries were made using the immunoSEQ multiplex PCR assay. TCRdb took over this immuneACCESS table, retaining in-frame rearrangements with V and J assigned. Such tables are incomplete; in checked studies, under half of the missing clones stem from an unresolved V gene, and the remainder is unexplained. The sample table lists some 120,000 clones, 85% to 90% of them with a count of one. The ten largest account for approximately 1.3% of the sample. Material: PBMCs. These receptors were taken from a man under 40 in good health and CMV-seronegative.

This chain connects TRBV9 to TRBJ2-1, with TRBD2 matching over 7 bases. The V gene end was trimmed by 3 bases and the J gene end by 10 bases; junction bases not matched to a gene: 7. Germline V gene data show CDR1 as SGDLS and CDR2 as YYNGEE. The CDR3 loop spans 13 amino acids. CDR3: CASSAHGGGEQFF. The CDR3 DNA reads as TGTGCCAGCAGCGCCCACGGGGGAGGGGAGCAGTTCTTC.

This clone occurred once. The chain links TRBV19 to TRBJ2-7; the D gene is possibly TRBD2 (5 bases). CDR1 is LNHDA and CDR2 is SQIVND in the germline V gene (reference sequence). Trimming took 3 bases from V and 7 from J, leaving 13 bases between them. The CDR3 has 13 amino acids. This CDR3 is CASSIQRPGEQYF. The DNA of the CDR3 is TGTGCCAGTAGTATCCAGCGGCCGGGGGAGCAGTACTTC.

The chain carries TRBV7-2 and TRBJ2-1; 7 nucleotides line up with TRBD2. Losses at the gene ends were 6 bases for V and 7 bases for J; bases not matched to a gene: 6. CDR3 size: 13 residues. CDR1 and CDR2 from the germline V gene are SGHTA and FQGNSA. The CDR3 DNA reads as TGTGCCAGCAGTTTCCTACTAGCGAATGAGCAGTTCTTC. Translating it yields CASSFLLANEQFF.

This chain connects TRBV4-2 to TRBJ2-7; 9 bases are a match to TRBD2. The germline gives CDR1 LGHNA, CDR2 YNFKEQ. The V and J ends lost 4 bases and 2 bases, in that order; junction bases with no gene match: 9. The CDR3 length is 16 residues. The CDR3 DNA is TGTGCCAGCAGCCTCTCGACGCGGGGGGGAGCCTACGAGCAGTACTTC. This gives the protein CASSLSTRGGAYEQYF.